A single sample gave rise to the 23 T cell receptor beta chains below, sequenced in a study of OX40 agonist ivuxolimab in advanced cancers. Repertoires were generated with immunoSEQ multiplex PCR, while TCRdb's copy carries only in-frame clones and drops some. The sample lists fewer than 70,000 clones, under 85% occurring once. This sample comprised CD4+ or CD8+ T cells sorted from blood, obtained in a trial of the OX40 agonist ivuxolimab. These receptors were obtained from an adult with an advanced solid tumor such as melanoma, head and neck, liver or kidney cancer.

The chain couples TRBV5-1 to TRBJ2-5; no clear D. V was shortened by 0 bases and J by 3 bases, with 6 bases between the two germline ends. The germline V gene has CDR1 SGHRS and CDR2 YFSETQ. CDR3 length equals 13 residues. The DNA for the CDR3 is TGCGCCAGCAGCTTGGGAGATGAAGAGACCCAGTACTTC. Its translation is CASSLGDEETQYF. The whole variable domain, remainder taken from reference TRBV5-1 and TRBJ2-5, is KAGVTQTPRYLIKTRGQQVTLSCSPISGHRSVSWYQQTPGQGLQFLFEYFSETQRNKGNFPGRFSGRQFSNSRSEMNVSTLELGDSALYLCASSLGDEETQYFGPGTRLLVL.

This clone was detected many times. The V call is TRBV6-5, the J call TRBJ1-5; 7 bases are shared with TRBD1. The CDR3 is made up of 14 amino acids. CDR1 MNHEY and CDR2 SVGAGI come from the germline V gene. Trimming took 2 bases from V and 3 from J; bases not matched to a gene: 1. The CDR3: CASSYGTVNQPQHF. In nucleotides, the CDR3 is TGTGCCAGCAGTTACGGGACAGTCAATCAGCCCCAGCATTTT.

The chain combines TRBV5-4 with TRBJ2-2, with 7 positions matching TRBD1. V was pared by 4 bases and J by 3 bases, with 3 bases of the junction left unmatched. This CDR3 contains 14 residues. The V gene's germline CDR1 is SGHNT and CDR2 YYREEE (reference sequence). The CDR3 bases are TGTGCCAGCAGCGTGGGACAGTACACCGGGGAGCTGTTTTTT. It encodes CASSVGQYTGELFF.

The rearrangement links TRBV19 to TRBJ2-5; 12 positions match TRBD2. Germline CDR1 and CDR2: LNHDA and SQIVND (reference sequence). CDR3 size: 17 residues. The V segment lost 4 bases and the J segment 2 bases; nucleotides outside the gene matches: 8. The CDR3 is CASSTSTSGSGQETQYF. CDR3 bases: TGTGCCAGTAGTACATCGACTAGCGGGAGTGGGCAAGAGACCCAGTACTTC.

The CDR3 here is CSVETVLDGANVLTF. The CDR3 DNA follows: TGCAGCGTTGAAACGGTTTTGGACGGGGCCAACGTCCTGACTTTC. The chain has TRBV29-1 and TRBJ2-6; no clear D gene. Germline V gene lookup returns CDR1 SQVTM and CDR2 ANQGSEA. The V and J ends lost 2 bases and 4 bases respectively, with 12 bases between them. This CDR3 has 15 amino acids.

This chain uses TRBV5-1 with TRBJ2-2; 7 bases fit TRBD1. The CDR3 has 14 amino acids. Germline CDR1 is SGHRS and CDR2 is YFSETQ. V trimming: 5 bases; J trimming: 6 bases; junction bases outside the gene matches: 7. The CDR3 here is CASSSGTEAGELFF. The DNA of the CDR3 is TGCGCCAGCAGTTCCGGGACAGAAGCCGGGGAGCTGTTTTTT.

This clone was recorded a few times. V gene TRBV5-6 combines with J gene TRBJ1-5; weak D call: TRBD1 (6 bases). V lost 2 bases and J lost 6, with 12 bases in between. Germline V gene lookup returns CDR1 SGHDT and CDR2 YYEEEE. The CDR3 spans 14 residues. For the CDR3, the DNA is TGTGCCAGCAGCTTTAGGCAGGGGACTCAGCCCCAGCATTTT. This encodes CASSFRQGTQPQHF.

This clone was detected a few times. This chain joins TRBV6-6 and TRBJ1-2, with TRBD1 matching 11 bases. The length of the CDR3 is 15 residues. V shed 6 bases, J shed 3 bases, and the junction held 6 bases outside the gene matches. Per the germline V gene, CDR1 is MNHNY and CDR2 is SVGAGI (reference sequence). DNA for the CDR3: TGTGCCAGCAGGAACCGGGACAGGGGGGACTATGGCTACACCTTC. As protein: CASRNRDRGDYGYTF.

CDR3 DNA sequence: TGTGCCAGCAGCTTGTTCGTCGGGGAGCTGTTTTTT. Encoded protein: CASSLFVGELFF. The chain joins TRBV7-6 to TRBJ2-2; D is unresolved. The CDR3 length is 12 residues. V was pared by 3 bases and J by 7 bases, with 6 bases between. Germline CDR1 and CDR2: SGHVS and FNYEAQ.

V and J are TRBV19 and TRBJ1-6; no definite D call. The CDR3 sequence is 13 residues long. In germline, CDR1 is LNHDA, CDR2 SQIVND (reference sequence). Trimming took 8 bases from V and 8 from J, leaving 13 bases between them. This chain's CDR3 is CASYGSRDSPLHF. The CDR3 nucleotides read TGTGCCAGTTACGGGTCCCGGGATTCACCCCTCCACTTT.

In its sample, this clone was seen a few times. V gene TRBV2 combines with J gene TRBJ1-5; no clear D gene. The V end was cut by 3 bases, the J end by 2 bases, with 11 bases between. Germline assignment: CDR1 SNHLY and CDR2 FYNNEI. The CDR3 length is 15 residues. The CDR3 sequence is CASSEQEGGNQPQHF. CDR3 sequence (DNA): TGTGCCAGCAGTGAGCAGGAGGGCGGCAATCAGCCCCAGCATTTT.

This sequence joins TRBV9 and TRBJ1-2, with TRBD1 identical over 12 bases. The CDR3 totals 15 residues. The germline gives CDR1 SGDLS, CDR2 YYNGEE. V lost 2 bases, J lost 8 bases, and 7 bases stayed unmatched. This chain's CDR3 is CASSVSGTGGGGYTF. The CDR3 region has the DNA TGTGCCAGCAGCGTTTCCGGGACAGGGGGCGGAGGCTACACCTTC.

In DNA form, the CDR3 reads TGCGCCAGCAGCCAGAGCATCAATCAGCCCCAGCATTTT. Translation gives CASSQSINQPQHF. The rearrangement links TRBV4-3 to TRBJ1-5; the D is unclear. Trimming cost V 3 bases and J 3 bases, with 6 bases left between them. The CDR3 is 13 residues long. The germline CDR1 and CDR2 sequences are LGHNA and YSLEER.

V gene TRBV30 combines with J gene TRBJ2-3; 9 bases map to TRBD2. Losses at the gene ends were 3 bases for V and 14 bases for J; bases not matched to a gene: 6. The CDR3 runs 11 residues. Germline-derived CDR1 and CDR2 are GTSNPN and SVGIG (reference sequence). CDR3 bases: TGTGCCTGGAGGGTCCTAGCGGGGTCGTATTTT. Amino acids: CAWRVLAGSYF.

This clone appeared a few times. This chain links TRBV7-8 with TRBJ2-2, with a possible D match to TRBD1 (5 bases). The CDR3 is 15 residues long. The V end was cut by 0 bases, the J end by 5 bases, with 10 bases between. The V gene's germline CDR1 is SGHVS and CDR2 FQNEAQ. The CDR3 region is CASSLAARVTGELFF. Written as DNA, the CDR3 is TGTGCCAGCAGCTTAGCGGCCAGGGTTACCGGGGAGCTGTTTTTT.

The genes are TRBV5-6 and TRBJ2-7, with D possibly TRBD1 on 5 matching bases. Trimming took 2 bases from V and 1 from J, leaving 10 bases between them. The length of the CDR3 is 14 residues. Per germline, CDR1 SGHDT and CDR2 YYEEEE. The CDR3 sequence: CASSFQGESYEQYF. The CDR3 DNA reads TGTGCCAGCAGCTTTCAGGGTGAATCCTACGAGCAGTACTTC.

This clone turned up a few times. The chain combines TRBV2 with TRBJ2-5; perhaps D is TRBD1 or TRBD2 (6 bases each). CDR3 length equals 15 residues. Germline loops: CDR1 SNHLY, CDR2 FYNNEI. The germline V and J ends were trimmed by 10 bases and 5 bases, with 23 bases remaining between them. Here the CDR3 reads CATLLGGQGGETQYF. DNA of the CDR3: TGTGCCACCCTTCTCGGGGGACAAGGAGGGGAGACCCAGTACTTC.

The chain uses TRBV2 and TRBJ2-3; TRBD1 aligns across 8 bases. Germline-derived CDR1 and CDR2 are SNHLY and FYNNEI. The J segment lost 2 bases and the V segment lost 6 bases, leaving 10 bases of the junction unmatched. The CDR3 has 16 amino acids. The CDR3 region is CASSKIRGQVTDTQYF. DNA for the CDR3: TGTGCCAGCAGCAAAATCAGGGGGCAAGTCACAGATACGCAGTATTTT.

This chain joins TRBV19 and TRBJ2-1; 11 bases are a match to TRBD2. V was clipped by 4 bases and J by 7 bases; unmatched bases: 6. Per the germline V gene, CDR1 is LNHDA and CDR2 is SQIVND (reference sequence). The CDR3 extends over 15 amino acids. The DNA of the CDR3 is TGTGCCAGTAGTAAGGGTAGCGGGAGGGCTAATGAGCAGTTCTTC. This sequence encodes CASSKGSGRANEQFF.

The V call is TRBV29-1, the J call TRBJ2-4; a weak D match, TRBD1 (6 bases). V gave up 5 bases and J gave up 4 bases, with 12 bases separating them. CDR1 and CDR2 (germline): SQVTM, ANQGSEA. The CDR3 runs 13 residues. The CDR3 sequence is CSVSSTGKNIQYF. CDR3 nucleotide sequence: TGCAGCGTTTCTAGTACAGGGAAAAACATTCAGTACTTC.

This sequence joins TRBV7-6 and TRBJ1-3; D is unresolved. Between the trimmed V and J ends, which lost 0 bases and 2 bases, there was a span of 5 bases. In germline, CDR1 is SGHVS, CDR2 FNYEAQ. The CDR3 has 14 amino acids. The CDR3 DNA reads as TGTGCCAGCAGCTTAGCGGGCCCTGGAAACACCATATATTTT. It translates to CASSLAGPGNTIYF.

The V gene is TRBV6-1, the J gene TRBJ1-2; a possible D gene is TRBD1 (6 bases). The V gene lost 4 bases and the J gene lost 4 bases, with 13 bases spanning the gap. This CDR3 contains 14 residues. The germline gives CDR1 MNHNS, CDR2 SASEGT. CDR3 protein: CASSVGTGSYGYTF. The CDR3 DNA reads TGTGCCAGCAGTGTAGGCACAGGGAGCTATGGCTACACCTTC.

This clone was counted only a few times. The chain links TRBV10-1 to TRBJ1-1, with 7 nucleotides matching TRBD1. Germline CDR1 and CDR2: WNHNN and SYGVQD (reference sequence). After removal of 4 bases from V and 4 bases from J, the junction contained 6 bases not matched to a gene. The length of the CDR3 is 14 residues. In DNA, the CDR3 is TGCGCCAGCAGTGTAAACAGGGGTTCCACTGAAGCTTTCTTT. Translated, it gives CASSVNRGSTEAFF.